The entry below gives a single TCR beta chain sequence along with its context. These data originate in a study of identical twins. V was cut by 6 bases and J by 3 bases, with 18 bases left in between. The CDR3 is made up of 16 amino acids. Looked up from germline, CDR1 is MNHEY and CDR2 is SVGAGI. TCRdb independently ran MiXCR on the 5' RACE reads; one entry per CDR3 protein. Of 600,000 to 800,000 distinct CDR3 sequences in the sample, approximately 21% are singletons; the top ten hold roughly 4%. This sample also appeared in a second study, on T cells expressing NK-cell markers. That source notes: The authors derived TCR beta repertoires from sorted CD3+CD56+NKG2C+, CD3+CD56+NKG2C- and CD3+CD56-NKG2C+ T cells. Where a handful of donors were concerned, these clonotypes also led the CD3+CD56-NKG2C+ fraction.

Material: PBMCs. This chain links TRBV6-5 with TRBJ2-1, with TRBD2 as a possible D gene (7 bases). The sequence was collected from a woman between 18 and 29 years old in good health. CDR3 DNA: TGTGCCAGCAGAACCTCGAGGGGGGGGGACTACAATGAGCAGTTCTTC. Translating gives CASRTSRGGDYNEQFF.